This T cell receptor beta chain was sequenced for a study of blood T cells in healthy people across ages. Study outcomes and limitations: Shifts in expanded clonotypes may have been confounded by donor CMV status, which was unknown. Across samples, TCR beta diversity tracked strongly with naive T cell percentage.

Every participating donor contributed roughly 10 milliliters of peripheral blood through a draw. About this clonotype itself: Its antigen is unknown.

Sample-barcoded 5' priming and a J-beta primer mix drove a second PCR of roughly 7 to 11 cycles. Every sample returned 2.5 million or more CDR3-containing paired-end reads. TCRdb redid the calling of the 5' RACE reads with MiXCR, one entry per CDR3 protein. The repertoire holds 850,000 to 1,000,000 distinct CDR3 sequences, with about 53% as singletons. Germline-derived CDR1 and CDR2 are SQVTM and ANQGSEA. The junction had 6 bases not matched to a gene; V was cut back by 8 bases and J by 13 bases. This CDR3 region has 10 residues. The TCR comes from a woman aged 55-70 years in good health. The V and J genes are TRBV29-1 and TRBJ2-1; TRBD2 matches at 9 bases. What was sequenced was blood. The CDR3 DNA sequence: TGCAGCATTAGCGGGAGTAAACAGTTCTTC. Translating it yields CSISGSKQFF.